Here is one TCR beta chain with its context. The antigen remains undetermined. The data stem from a study of T-cell memory formation after mild COVID-19. Overall study results and limits: Clones contracting across day 15 to 85 had a balanced CD4/CD8 profile; later expanding clones leaned CD4+. Memory sampled before infection contained some responding clones, suggesting cross-reactive memory joined. Of the contracting clones, CD4+ ones lay mainly in CM and EM, and CD8+ ones in EMRA.

Germline assignment: CDR1 MDHEN and CDR2 SYDVKM. The CDR3 sequence is 15 residues long. Trimming removed 4 bases from V and 3 bases from J; junction bases left unmatched: 8. The 5'RACE method, run with constant-segment primers, produced TCR alpha and TCR beta cDNA libraries (carrying sample barcodes and UMIs). TCRdb ran MiXCR on the 5' RACE reads and lists one entry per CDR3 protein. The sample holds around 190,000 distinct CDR3 sequences, 15% to 20% seen once. The sample taken for sequencing was PBMCs or a T cell subset sorted from them (not recorded which). This rearrangement joins TRBV28 to TRBJ2-5; the match to TRBD1 covers 7 bases. This receptor was identified in a man younger than 35 who had mild COVID-19 (a few samples of this study predate the infection). Cell type and time point are not known. The CDR3 protein is CASSSAGTAEETQYF. The CDR3 DNA sequence: TGTGCCAGCAGTTCCGCCGGGACAGCAGAAGAGACCCAGTACTTC.